The next 25 T cell receptor beta chains were all read from a single sample in a study of cytomegalovirus exposure and HLA in healthy donors. The PCR contained 60 Vbeta and 13 Jbeta primers. Some clones are missing from TCRdb's copy, which holds only in-frame ones; the method was immunoSEQ multiplex PCR. The table has around 130,000 clones, around 74% seen once. The sample consisted of PBMCs. The source of these receptors is a man aged 25-40 years in good health and CMV-seronegative.

This chain links TRBV6-5 with TRBJ2-7; 8 bases are shared with TRBD2. CDR3 length: 14 residues. CDR1 and CDR2 from the germline V gene are MNHEY and SVGAGI. The ends lost 6 bases at V and 5 bases at J; junction bases unmatched: 9. The CDR3 coding sequence is TGTGCCAGCAGACTTATCGGGGGGGCCCACGAGCAGTACTTC. Translation gives CASRLIGGAHEQYF.

The V call is TRBV27, the J call TRBJ2-2, with unresolved D. Germline loops: CDR1 MNHEY, CDR2 SMNVEV (reference sequence). V lost 5 bases, J lost 0 bases, and 13 bases lay in between. The CDR3 runs to 16 residues. CDR3 bases: TGTGCCAGCAGTCCCCAGACAAACGCGAACACCGGGGAGCTGTTTTTT. It codes for CASSPQTNANTGELFF.

The chain has TRBV29-1 and TRBJ1-2; D unresolved. CDR3 size: 15 residues. The germline V gene has CDR1 SQVTM and CDR2 ANQGSEA. V was clipped by 1 base and J by 5 bases, with 17 bases between them. The CDR3 reads CSVEAEGGRRYGYTF. The DNA for the CDR3 is TGCAGCGTTGAAGCTGAAGGCGGGCGCCGGTATGGCTACACCTTC.

The gene calls are TRBV18 and TRBJ2-7, with D perhaps TRBD1 (5 bases). The V end lost 4 bases, the J end lost 2 bases, and 15 bases lay between the germline ends. Germline lookup yields CDR1 KGHSH and CDR2 LQKENI. The CDR3 runs to 15 residues. DNA for the CDR3: TGTGCCAGCTCACGCGTTGCTGGGGCTCCCTACGAGCAGTACTTC. It translates to CASSRVAGAPYEQYF.

The V and J genes are TRBV5-6 and TRBJ1-1, with D unresolved. The CDR3 sequence is 14 residues long. The V end lost 2 bases, the J end lost 3 bases, and 11 bases lay between the germline ends. Per germline, CDR1 SGHDT and CDR2 YYEEEE. CDR3 in amino acids: CASSLVQSDTEAFF. Here the CDR3 DNA reads TGTGCCAGCAGCTTAGTTCAGAGCGACACTGAAGCTTTCTTT. The full variable domain, its missing parts supplied by reference TRBV5-6 and TRBJ1-1, is DAGVTQSPTHLIKTRGQQVTLRCSPKSGHDTVSWYQQALGQGPQFIFQYYEEEERQRGNFPDRFSGHQFPNYSSELNVNALLLGDSALYLCASSLVQSDTEAFFGQGTRLTVV.

This clone has just one count. Here the CDR3 omits its conserved ending phenylalanine or tryptophan, so a read error is the likely source. The V and J genes are TRBV27 and TRBJ1-5; D remains ambiguous. The length of the CDR3 is 13 residues. Germline loops: CDR1 MNHEY, CDR2 SMNVEV (reference sequence). Deletions cut 6 bases from V and 6 bases from J, with 12 bases between. In DNA form, the CDR3 reads TGTGCCAGCAGCCCCAGTGGAGGTCAGCCCCAGCATGTT. Translating it yields CASSPSGGQPQHV.

V usage is TRBV4-1 and J usage is TRBJ1-6; D call uncertain. Per the germline V gene, CDR1 is MGHRA and CDR2 is YSYEKL. V was shortened by 1 base and J by 5 bases, with 9 bases between the two germline ends. This CDR3 is 15 amino acids long. CDR3 amino acids: CASSQVAGDNSPLHF. DNA for the CDR3: TGCGCCAGCAGCCAAGTAGCGGGTGATAATTCACCCCTCCACTTT.

V gene TRBV28 combines with J gene TRBJ1-5; D perhaps matches TRBD1 (5 bases). CDR1 and CDR2 (germline): MDHEN, SYDVKM. V lost 4 bases to trimming and J lost 11 bases, with 15 bases between them. The CDR3 runs 13 residues. The CDR3 loop is CASSSTSTGTQHF. In DNA, the CDR3 is TGTGCCAGCAGTTCTACCTCCACAGGTACCCAGCATTTT. Filled out from reference TRBV28 and TRBJ1-5, the complete variable domain reads DVKVTQSSRYLVKRTGEKVFLECVQDMDHENMFWYRQDPGLGLRLIYFSYDVKMKEKGDIPEGYSVSREKKERFSLILESASTNQTSMYLCASSSTSTGTQHFGDGTRLSIL.

V and J are TRBV6-5 and TRBJ1-2, with TRBD1 identical over 7 bases. V was clipped by 6 bases and J by 8 bases; unmatched bases: 9. Looked up from germline, CDR1 is MNHEY and CDR2 is SVGAGI. This CDR3 spans 13 amino acids. CDR3 sequence: CASSPGDSRGYTF. The CDR3 DNA follows: TGTGCCAGCAGCCCCGGGGACAGTCGAGGCTACACCTTC.

In DNA form, the CDR3 reads TGTGCCAGCAGCCCATCGTCGGGACTAGCGTCGGAGACCCAGTACTTC. Its protein product is CASSPSSGLASETQYF. The rearrangement uses TRBV11-2 and TRBJ2-5; 10 positions match TRBD2. The CDR3 spans 16 residues. Per the germline V gene, CDR1 is SGHAT and CDR2 is FQNNGV. V gave up 5 bases and J gave up 5 bases; unmatched junction bases: 11.

This clone was detected a few times. The chain is built from TRBV9 and TRBJ2-3; the match to TRBD1 covers 10 bases. The length of the CDR3 is 17 residues. CDR1 is SGDLS and CDR2 is YYNGEE in the germline V gene. J was trimmed by 1 base and V by 4 bases; bases with no gene match: 9. The chain's CDR3 is CASSPAPGTGGTDTQYF. The DNA for the CDR3 is TGTGCCAGCAGCCCGGCCCCCGGGACAGGGGGCACAGATACGCAGTATTTT.

This clone was seen only a few times. The chain is built from TRBV7-6 and TRBJ2-7; 9 nucleotides line up with TRBD2. V lost 5 bases, J lost 6 bases, and 11 bases stayed unmatched. Per germline, CDR1 SGHVS and CDR2 FNYEAQ. This CDR3 contains 15 residues. CDR3: CASSPSLAGAVEQYF. As DNA, the CDR3 is TGTGCCAGCAGCCCCAGTTTAGCGGGAGCCGTCGAGCAGTACTTC.

This rearrangement joins TRBV9 to TRBJ2-3; D not resolved. The CDR3 is 14 residues long. V was shortened by 0 bases and J by 2 bases, with 7 bases between the two germline ends. Germline assignment: CDR1 SGDLS and CDR2 YYNGEE. The CDR3 DNA sequence: TGTGCCAGCAGCGTAGCTACCGACACAGATACGCAGTATTTT. Its protein product is CASSVATDTDTQYF.

The rearrangement joins TRBV27 to TRBJ2-5, with D possibly being TRBD1 (5 bases). V lost 3 bases and J 2 bases, leaving 13 bases between the germline ends. The CDR3 runs to 15 residues. Germline CDR1 MNHEY, CDR2 SMNVEV (reference sequence). This CDR3 reads CASSLGHVTQETQYF. CDR3 nucleotides: TGTGCCAGCAGTTTGGGGCACGTAACTCAAGAGACCCAGTACTTC.

The chain is built from TRBV19 and TRBJ1-2, with D perhaps matching TRBD1 (6 bases). CDR3 length: 12 residues. Germline V CDR1 and CDR2: LNHDA, SQIVND (reference sequence). Trimming cost V 2 bases and J 8 bases, with 9 bases left between them. Here the CDR3 reads CASSIPGVGYTF. DNA of the CDR3: TGTGCCAGTAGTATACCAGGGGTCGGCTACACCTTC.

The chain couples TRBV11-2 to TRBJ2-1; 11 nucleotides align to TRBD2. V gave up 1 base and J gave up 7 bases; unmatched junction bases: 9. The CDR3 contains 17 residues. The V gene's germline CDR1 is SGHAT and CDR2 FQNNGV. CDR3 nucleotides: TGTGCCAGCAGCTTAGTACGGCGACTAGCGGGGAGTAATGAGCAGTTCTTC. This sequence encodes CASSLVRRLAGSNEQFF.

The J gene is TRBJ2-7, the V gene TRBV4-2, with D maybe TRBD2 (6 bases). CDR1 is LGHNA and CDR2 is YNFKEQ in the germline V gene. Trimming took off 1 base at V and 3 bases at J, with 16 bases between the two ends. The CDR3 is made up of 16 amino acids. The CDR3 is CASSQALGDSGYEQYF. The CDR3, as DNA: TGTGCCAGCAGCCAAGCTTTAGGTGATAGCGGCTACGAGCAGTACTTC.

This clone showed up just a few times. Because the CDR3 is missing its conserved closing phenylalanine or tryptophan, this is likely a read error. The DNA is left out, because the CDR3 cannot be placed on it with certainty; the CDR3 is given as TCRdb lists it. The rearrangement joins TRBV5-1 to TRBJ1-1; the table's D gene call, TRBD1, was not cross checked with the DNA. A total of 13 residues make up the CDR3, ends included. Germline values: CDR1 SGHRS, CDR2 YFSETQ. CDR3 sequence reads: CASSLVPGQSGLV.

V gene TRBV7-6 combines with J gene TRBJ2-2, with D possibly matching TRBD2 (5 bases). The CDR3 has 14 residues. V gave up 5 bases and J gave up 7 bases, with 14 bases separating them. Germline-derived CDR1 and CDR2 are SGHVS and FNYEAQ. The CDR3: CASSLLAGVGELFF. In DNA, the CDR3 is TGTGCCAGCAGCCTATTGGCGGGCGTCGGGGAGCTGTTTTTT.

The chain employs TRBV11-2 and TRBJ2-7, with D possibly matching TRBD1 (6 bases). The CDR3 length is 13 residues. Trimming shortened V by 8 bases and J by 0 bases, and 11 bases separated the two germline ends. The germline V gene encodes CDR1 SGHAT and CDR2 FQNNGV. In nucleotides, the CDR3 is TGTGCCAGCCTGGGGGACATCTCCTACGAGCAGTACTTC. The encoded protein is CASLGDISYEQYF.

The chain couples TRBV6-5 to TRBJ2-2; D ambiguous. Trimming pared 2 bases from V and 4 bases from J, leaving 5 bases between. The CDR3 totals 13 residues. Germline values: CDR1 MNHEY, CDR2 SVGAGI. CDR3 loop: CASSYQSTGELFF. The DNA of the CDR3 is TGTGCCAGCAGTTACCAGTCCACCGGGGAGCTGTTTTTT.

V and J are TRBV27 and TRBJ1-5; 7 bases fit TRBD1. Trimming removed 4 bases from V and 4 bases from J; junction bases left unmatched: 4. The germline CDR1 and CDR2 sequences are MNHEY and SMNVEV (reference sequence). The length of the CDR3 is 14 residues. CDR3 sequence reads: CASSSGQVNQPQHF. Here the CDR3 DNA reads TGTGCCAGCAGTTCAGGACAGGTGAATCAGCCCCAGCATTTT.

The chain carries TRBV28 and TRBJ2-1, with 7 nucleotides matching TRBD2. V shed 5 bases, J shed 4 bases, and the junction held 8 bases outside the gene matches. Germline V CDR1 and CDR2: MDHEN, SYDVKM. The CDR3 loop spans 15 amino acids. This CDR3 is CASSLAAFVYNEQFF. In nucleotides, the CDR3 is TGTGCCAGCAGTCTAGCGGCCTTCGTTTACAATGAGCAGTTCTTC.

The V gene is TRBV2, the J gene TRBJ2-7; TRBD2 matches 14 bases. The germline V gene has CDR1 SNHLY and CDR2 FYNNEI. This CDR3 contains 14 residues. Trimming at V came to 4 bases and at J to 7 bases, leaving 3 bases not matched to a gene. The CDR3 here is CASSGLAGGGEQYF. The CDR3 nucleotides are TGTGCCAGCAGTGGACTAGCGGGAGGGGGGGAGCAGTACTTC. Full variable domain (outside the CDR3, taken from reference TRBV2 and TRBJ2-7): EPEVTQTPSHQVTQMGQEVILRCVPISNHLYFYWYRQILGQKVEFLVSFYNNEISEKSEIFDDQFSVERPDGSNFTLKIRSTKLEDSAMYFCASSGLAGGGEQYFGPGTRLTVT.

The chain couples TRBV25-1 to TRBJ1-1; 7 nucleotides line up with TRBD1. Germline loops: CDR1 MGHDK, CDR2 SYGVNS. CDR3 length: 14 amino acids. With V trimmed by 7 bases and J by 1 base, 6 bases remained unmatched. The DNA for the CDR3 is TGTGCCAGCACCTCGACAGGGACGAACACTGAAGCTTTCTTT. Its translation is CASTSTGTNTEAFF.